Listed below are T cell receptor beta chains from one sample, sequenced in a study of blood T cell repertoires in COVID-19. Data came from immunoSEQ multiplex PCR; TCRdb stores just in-frame clones and leaves some out. The sample includes 250,000 to 300,000 clones, about nine tenths of them seen just once. Input material: peripheral blood. The receptor source for this set is a woman between 40 and 50 years old with acute or convalescent COVID-19. Each CDR3 is given with its conserved first and last residue. A D gene is named only where the DNA matches it firmly. Size tells how often a clone was seen (once, few, many) or the class of an expanded clone, and some rows leave it out.

d_call,j_call,v_call,clone_size,cdr3_aa,cdr3_nt
TRBD2,TRBJ2-1,TRBV6-2/TRBV6-3,.,CASSPDRTSGIMNEQFF,TGTGCCAGCAGTCCCGATAGGACTAGTGGTATTATGAATGAGCAGTTCTTC
.,TRBJ1-4,TRBV30,once,CAWRQTANEKLFF,TGTGCCTGGAGACAAACAGCTAATGAAAAACTGTTTTTT
.,TRBJ1-1,TRBV25-1,few,CASSEEGVWTEAFF,TGTGCCAGCAGTGAAGAGGGAGTTTGGACTGAAGCTTTCTTT
.,TRBJ2-4,TRBV21-1,.,CASKGQGFSHIQYF,TGTGCCAGCAAAGGACAGGGGTTCTCACACATTCAGTACTTC
TRBD1,TRBJ1-6,TRBV3-1/TRBV3-2,.,CASSRGYGTGGSPLHF,TGTGCCAGCAGCCGAGGTTATGGGACAGGGGGCTCCCCCCTCCACTTT
.,TRBJ1-3,TRBV7-6,once,CASSQGRTPPNTIYF,TGTGCCAGCAGCCAGGGAAGGACGCCACCAAACACCATATATTTT
.,TRBJ1-6,TRBV3-1/TRBV3-2,.,CASSQESDLGENSPLHF,TGTGCCAGCAGCCAAGAGTCGGACCTCGGGGAGAATTCACCCCTCCACTTT
.,TRBJ1-3,TRBV5-5,.,CASRSHAGTLTGNTIYF,TGTGCCAGCAGATCCCACGCCGGGACACTTACTGGAAACACCATATATTTT
.,TRBJ2-4,TRBV2,.,CASSVRGIQYF,TGTGCCAGCAGTGTGCGAGGTATTCAGTACTTC
TRBD2,TRBJ2-6,TRBV5-4,.,CASRLPLAGGAGANVLTF,TGTGCCAGCAGGCTTCCCCTAGCGGGGGGAGCAGGGGCCAACGTCCTGACTTTC
TRBD1,TRBJ1-2,TRBV5-1,once,CASSRGQAGGYTF,TGCGCCAGCAGCCGGGGACAGGCGGGTGGCTACACCTTC
TRBD2,TRBJ2-3,TRBV7-9,once,CASSFPRGESTDTQYF,TGTGCCAGCAGCTTTCCCCGGGGGGAAAGCACAGATACGCAGTATTTT
TRBD1,TRBJ1-2,TRBV24-1,.,CATSSTGTDINGYTF,TGTGCCACCAGTAGTACCGGGACAGATATCAATGGCTACACCTTC
.,TRBJ2-1,TRBV2,.,CASSEDIWGLNEQFF,TGTGCCAGCAGTGAGGACATTTGGGGGCTCAATGAGCAGTTCTTC
TRBD2,TRBJ2-1,TRBV7-7,.,CASSLGTSGYNEQFF,TGTGCCAGCAGCTTAGGTACTAGCGGGTACAATGAGCAGTTCTTC
TRBD1,TRBJ1-5,TRBV2,.,CASSGTGEVQPQHF,TGTGCCAGCTCGGGGACAGGGGAGGTTCAGCCCCAGCATTTT
.,TRBJ1-1,TRBV19,.,CASSSTAINTEAFF,TGTGCCAGTAGTTCGACAGCTATAAACACTGAAGCTTTCTTT
TRBD1,TRBJ1-5,TRBV19,.,CASSARTGGYSNQPQHF,TGTGCCAGTAGTGCCAGGACAGGGGGATATAGCAATCAGCCCCAGCATTTT
.,TRBJ1-2,TRBV15,.,CATSRGVGYTF,TGTGCCACCAGCAGAGGCGTTGGCTACACCTTC
.,TRBJ1-5,TRBV19,once,CASSPDRDYQPQHF,TGTGCCAGTAGCCCGGACAGAGATTATCAGCCCCAGCATTTT
TRBD1,TRBJ1-1,TRBV11-2,.,CASSRSVGQGVLYTEAFF,TGTGCCAGCAGCCGTTCAGTGGGACAGGGGGTCCTCTACACTGAAGCTTTCTTT
.,TRBJ2-3,TRBV5-1,.,CASSLLSITAGRGSTDTQYF,TGCGCCAGCAGCTTGCTCTCCATCACGGCCGGGCGGGGTAGCACAGATACGCAGTATTTT
TRBD1,TRBJ1-6,TRBV5-4,.,CASSSGTGDSALHF,TGTGCCAGCAGCTCCGGGACAGGGGATTCGGCCCTCCACTTT
.,TRBJ1-2,TRBV7-9,.,CASSLEGDSYGYTF,TGTGCCAGCAGCTTAGAAGGAGACTCCTATGGCTACACCTTC
.,TRBJ1-2,TRBV21-1,.,CASSKLHRVRGYTF,TGTGCCAGCAGCAAACTTCACAGGGTTCGGGGCTACACCTTC